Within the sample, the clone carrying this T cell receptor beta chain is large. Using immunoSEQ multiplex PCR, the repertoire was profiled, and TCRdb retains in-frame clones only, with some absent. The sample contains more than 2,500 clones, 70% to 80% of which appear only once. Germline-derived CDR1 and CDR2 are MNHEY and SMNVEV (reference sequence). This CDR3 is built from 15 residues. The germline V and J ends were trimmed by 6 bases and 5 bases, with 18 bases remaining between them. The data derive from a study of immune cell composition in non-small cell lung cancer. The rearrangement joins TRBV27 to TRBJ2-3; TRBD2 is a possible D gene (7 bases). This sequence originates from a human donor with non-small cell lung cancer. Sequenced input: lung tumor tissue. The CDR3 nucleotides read TGTGCCAGCAGGTTTGGGGGGGCCTTATTAGATACGCAGTATTTT. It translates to CASRFGGALLDTQYF.